This TCR beta chain emerged from a study of cytotoxic CD8 clonotypes in ibrutinib-treated CLL (dated by TCRdb to the early 2020s). About the study as a whole: The cohort included roughly 15 treatment-naive and about a dozen relapsed/refractory patients; about 18 were IGHV unmutated. On average, each sample had about 250,000 productive templates and more than 75,000 productive rearrangements. Partial responses were observed in about 24 patients and complete responses in 2; after a median follow-up of 68 months, remission was maintained in approximately 14 patients and progression was observed in approximately 12. Longitudinal samples were available for about 30% of the 86 trial participants. Response samples were obtained after a median of roughly eleven months of treatment, with a range of roughly 6 to 40 months. Cryopreserved peripheral blood mononuclear cells were collected before treatment, at response, and at either disease progression or sustained remission. Patients were still on ibrutinib when every remission and progressive disease sample was collected. Overall study outcomes, separate from this receptor: Sampling times were not matched between sustained-remission and progressing patients, and lymph node repertoires were not studied. At baseline, clonality was higher than in age-matched healthy donors and showed a strong correlation with circulating CD8+ T-cell counts. Clonality rose at ibrutinib response, remained stable during sustained remission, and dropped back toward baseline at progression. Public clonotypes were found to be uncommon and were observed to contract or remain stable during treatment; the increase in clonality was shown to reflect expansion of private clonotypes at ibrutinib response.

Worth noting for this clone: No antigen is known for it. Qualities for individual bases were not recorded, and no much larger clone is one base off.

A MiSeq instrument was used for deep resolution sequencing, which targeted depths ranging from 1 in 1 million up to 1 in 200,000 T cells, with coverage averaging 10x for each clonotype. TCR beta libraries were generated with the immunoSEQ hsTCRB Kit. The source study handled its data this way. ImmunoSEQ Data Assistant and ImmunoSEQ Analyzer were used for data analysis, and V, D and J genes were assigned according to IMGT definitions. Clonality was computed as one minus normalized Shannon entropy of productive rearrangement frequencies, ranging from 0 to 1. Public clonotype analysis was restricted to overrepresented clonotypes comprising at least 0.05% of each patient's repertoire. Around 14 repertoires from age-matched healthy donors, obtained from immuneACCESS, served as clonality controls. Held by TCRdb, this immuneACCESS table contains in-frame sequences only and omits some clones. Under half of the omission traces to an unresolved V gene where checked; the cause of the rest is unknown. The V and J calls and the clone size are those of that table, but D and trimming were determined from the DNA. This sample gives about 160,000 clones in total; about 88% of them show up just once. Roughly 3% of the sample is taken by the ten largest.

The germline V end is reduced by 4 bases and the J end by 5 bases; junction bases left unmatched: 16. Looking up the germline V gene yields CDR1 SGDLS and CDR2 YYNGEE. From the cysteine through the phenylalanine, the CDR3 covers 17 amino acids. Of all the DNA, just the CDR3 is kept, 51 bases in frame from base 1. In light of the paper, this sample's time point label describes: progressive disease on ibrutinib. For TCR beta library preparation, around 1.9 micrograms of genomic DNA were extracted from the cryopreserved PBMCs. High-throughput TCR beta sequencing was performed on longitudinal blood samples from CLL patients receiving ibrutinib monotherapy. Patients were enrolled in a phase 2 open-label single-center ibrutinib monotherapy trial.

The rearranged segments are TRBV9 and TRBJ2-5; 8 bases in between match TRBD2. Source: PBMCs, taken at disease progression, from a patient treated with ibrutinib. This TCR came from a human donor with chronic lymphocytic leukemia. In nucleotides, the sequence is TGTGCCAGCAGCCCGGGGGAGGTAGCGGGACTCGAGGAGACCCAGTACTTC. The encoded protein is CASSPGEVAGLEETQYF.